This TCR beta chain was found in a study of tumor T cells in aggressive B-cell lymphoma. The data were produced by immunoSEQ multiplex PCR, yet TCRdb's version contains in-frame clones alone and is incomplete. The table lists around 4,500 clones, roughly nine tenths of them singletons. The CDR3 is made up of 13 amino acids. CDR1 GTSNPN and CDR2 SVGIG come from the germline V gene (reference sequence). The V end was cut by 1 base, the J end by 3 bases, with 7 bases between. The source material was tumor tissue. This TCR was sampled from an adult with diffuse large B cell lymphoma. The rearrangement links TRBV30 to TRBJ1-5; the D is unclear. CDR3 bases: TGTGCCTGGAGTGCTGACAACAATCAGCCCCAGCATTTT. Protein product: CAWSADNNQPQHF.